The 22 T cell receptor beta chains reported below all come from one sample, sequenced in a study of shared clonotypes between healthy human individuals. Positively selected for CCR7, the CD45RO-negative cells used as naive CD8 cells excluded terminally differentiated effector memory CD45RA+ cells. Clones were read by immunoSEQ multiplex PCR, and TCRdb kept only the in-frame ones, dropping some. The repertoire holds approximately 600,000 clones, with approximately 95% as singletons. The sequenced sample consisted of naive CD8+ T cells sorted from blood. These receptors all stem from a woman aged 30 to 39 in good health.

V gene TRBV28 combines with J gene TRBJ2-3, with D maybe TRBD2 (6 bases). The CDR3 is made up of 15 amino acids. Trimming left V 6 bases short and J 3 bases short, with 16 bases between. Germline CDR1 is MDHEN and CDR2 is SYDVKM. The CDR3: CASSRFGAGTDTQYF. The DNA for the CDR3 is TGTGCCAGCAGCCGCTTCGGGGCGGGAACAGATACGCAGTATTTT.

Of note for this clone: The same CDR3 is also encoded by other DNA sequences in this sample. The CDR3 loop is CASGRTGELFF. In DNA, the CDR3 is TGTGCCAGCGGTCGGACCGGGGAGCTGTTTTTT. The rearrangement joins TRBV9 to TRBJ2-2; no definite D call. CDR1 and CDR2 from the germline V gene are SGDLS and YYNGEE. The CDR3 sequence is 11 residues long. The germline V and J ends were trimmed by 7 bases and 5 bases, with 6 bases remaining between them. The full variable domain, in which reference TRBV9 and TRBJ2-2 provide the parts outside the CDR3, is DSGVTQTPKHLITATGQRVTLRCSPRSGDLSVYWYQQSLDQGLQFLIQYYNGEERAKGNILERFSAQQFPDLHSELNLSSLELGDSALYFCASGRTGELFFGEGSRLTVL.

The V call is TRBV27, the J call TRBJ2-3; 12 positions match TRBD2. Germline V gene lookup returns CDR1 MNHEY and CDR2 SMNVEV (reference sequence). The CDR3 extends over 17 amino acids. After removal of 5 bases from V and 3 bases from J, the junction contained 9 bases not matched to a gene. In DNA form, the CDR3 reads TGTGCCAGCAGTACCCTTCTAGCGGGAGGGCCGACAGATACGCAGTATTTT. It encodes CASSTLLAGGPTDTQYF.

This rearrangement joins TRBV4-1 to TRBJ2-1; tentative D call: TRBD2 (5 bases). CDR1 and CDR2 (germline): MGHRA, YSYEKL. This CDR3 contains 14 residues. V was cut by 1 base and J by 5 bases, with 9 bases left in between. The CDR3 DNA is TGCGCCAGCAGCCAAGGACTAAAGAACAATGAGCAGTTCTTC. Its protein product is CASSQGLKNNEQFF.

V usage is TRBV6-1 and J usage is TRBJ2-7, with 8 nucleotides matching TRBD2. The ends lost 5 bases at V and 0 bases at J; junction bases unmatched: 6. The CDR3 loop spans 15 amino acids. Germline lookup yields CDR1 MNHNS and CDR2 SASEGT. The CDR3 nucleotides read TGTGCCAGCAGTCCGGCCGGGACTAGCTCCTACGAGCAGTACTTC. Protein product: CASSPAGTSSYEQYF.

To note about this clone: Other DNA sequences of this sample code for an identical CDR3. The chain is built from TRBV28 and TRBJ1-1; D uncertain. This CDR3 contains 13 residues. The V end was cut by 3 bases, the J end by 0 bases, with 5 bases between. CDR1 and CDR2 (germline): MDHEN, SYDVKM. CDR3 coding DNA: TGTGCCAGCAGTTTTCGGATGAACACTGAAGCTTTCTTT. It encodes CASSFRMNTEAFF. Complete variable domain (other parts from reference TRBV28 and TRBJ1-1): DVKVTQSSRYLVKRTGEKVFLECVQDMDHENMFWYRQDPGLGLRLIYFSYDVKMKEKGDIPEGYSVSREKKERFSLILESASTNQTSMYLCASSFRMNTEAFFGQGTRLTVV.

The chain uses TRBV4-1 and TRBJ2-7; D is possibly TRBD1 (6 bases). Trimming shortened V by 1 base and J by 1 base, and 11 bases separated the two germline ends. Looked up from germline, CDR1 is MGHRA and CDR2 is YSYEKL. The CDR3 extends over 15 amino acids. The CDR3, as DNA: TGCGCCAGCAGCCAAGCCCTGACAGGTTCCTACGAGCAGTACTTC. Its translation is CASSQALTGSYEQYF.

The genes are TRBV7-8 and TRBJ2-7; D is perhaps TRBD2 (6 bases). V was cut by 1 base and J by 2 bases, with 12 bases left in between. The germline gives CDR1 SGHVS, CDR2 FQNEAQ. CDR3 length: 15 amino acids. The CDR3 region has the DNA TGTGCCAGCAGCTTAGTTTTAGCGGAGCCCTACGAGCAGTACTTC. Amino acid sequence: CASSLVLAEPYEQYF. Filled out from reference TRBV7-8 and TRBJ2-7, the complete variable domain reads GAGVSQSPRYKVAKRGQDVALRCDPISGHVSLFWYQQALGQGPEFLTYFQNEAQLDKSGLPSDRFFAERPEGSVSTLKIQRTQQEDSAVYLCASSLVLAEPYEQYFGPGTRLTVT.

This chain uses TRBV28 with TRBJ2-2, with unresolved D. V shed 7 bases and J shed 4 bases, with 16 bases lying between them. Germline-derived CDR1 and CDR2 are MDHEN and SYDVKM. The CDR3 has 15 residues. CDR3 residues: CASNGVYLRTGELFF. The DNA for the CDR3 is TGTGCCAGCAATGGGGTGTATCTACGCACCGGGGAGCTGTTTTTT.

Worth noting for this clone: The same CDR3 also results from other DNA sequences found in this sample. The chain links TRBV27 to TRBJ2-1; D tentatively fits TRBD1 or TRBD2 (5 bases each). V lost 5 bases to trimming and J lost 1 base, with 9 bases between them. CDR3 length: 14 amino acids. Germline V gene sequence: CDR1 MNHEY, CDR2 SMNVEV (reference sequence). Here the CDR3 DNA reads TGTGCCAGCAGTCAGGGACCGTCCTACAATGAGCAGTTCTTC. This translates into CASSQGPSYNEQFF.

This clone is a singleton in its sample. The rearrangement links TRBV9 to TRBJ2-7; D is undetermined. V lost 4 bases and J lost 3, with 14 bases in between. The CDR3 covers 14 residues. Germline V lookup: CDR1 SGDLS, CDR2 YYNGEE. The CDR3: CASSLGRVDYEQYF. The CDR3 nucleotides read TGTGCCAGCAGCTTAGGACGGGTTGACTACGAGCAGTACTTC.

This chain connects TRBV6-9 to TRBJ1-2; unclear D gene. V lost 6 bases and J lost 4, with 6 bases in between. CDR1 MNHGY and CDR2 SVAAGI come from the germline V gene. The CDR3 covers 11 residues. CDR3 DNA: TGTGCCAGCAGATATACCTATGGCTACACCTTC. Residues: CASRYTYGYTF.

This chain uses TRBV5-4 with TRBJ1-1; TRBD1 matches at 9 bases. This CDR3 spans 13 amino acids. Losses at the gene ends were 2 bases for V and 8 bases for J; bases not matched to a gene: 4. CDR1 and CDR2 from the germline V gene are SGHNT and YYREEE (reference sequence). The CDR3 here is CASSFAGTGEAFF. The CDR3, as DNA: TGTGCCAGCAGCTTCGCCGGGACAGGGGAAGCTTTCTTT.

This clone has more than one count but fewer than ten. This sequence joins TRBV9 and TRBJ1-1; no reliable D call. The CDR3 has 13 residues. V lost 3 bases, J lost 6 bases, and 12 bases lay in between. Germline values: CDR1 SGDLS, CDR2 YYNGEE. The CDR3 DNA reads TGTGCCAGCAGCGGCTCCTCGGGCGCTGAAGCTTTCTTT. Residues: CASSGSSGAEAFF.

The chain couples TRBV7-6 to TRBJ2-7; D is undetermined. Deletions cut 5 bases from V and 2 bases from J, with 13 bases between. Germline loops: CDR1 SGHVS, CDR2 FNYEAQ. The CDR3 has 14 residues. CDR3 in amino acids: CASSQAGSAYEQYF. The DNA of the CDR3 is TGTGCCAGCAGCCAAGCCGGGTCCGCCTACGAGCAGTACTTC.

The V gene is TRBV7-9, the J gene TRBJ1-2; unclear D gene. V lost 0 bases, J lost 8 bases, and 4 bases lay in between. The germline V gene has CDR1 SEHNR and CDR2 FQNEAQ (reference sequence). CDR3 length: 11 residues. In DNA form, the CDR3 reads TGTGCCAGCAGCTTAGCGGACGGCTACACCTTC. This sequence encodes CASSLADGYTF.

This chain uses TRBV6-5 with TRBJ2-6, with TRBD1 as a possible D gene (5 bases). Trimming took 6 bases from V and 2 from J, leaving 11 bases between them. From germline, CDR1 is MNHEY and CDR2 SVGAGI. The CDR3 is 15 amino acids. Written as DNA, the CDR3 is TGTGCCAGCAGCCCGGACATTGCTGGGGCCAACGTCCTGACTTTC. It specifies CASSPDIAGANVLTF.

The chain employs TRBV7-2 and TRBJ1-1; no reliable D call. There are 12 residues in the CDR3. Trimming stripped 5 bases from V and 4 bases from J, with 8 bases between. Germline values: CDR1 SGHTA, CDR2 FQGNSA. CDR3 DNA sequence: TGTGCCAGCAGCCTGGGTTTCACTGAAGCTTTCTTT. As protein: CASSLGFTEAFF.

The chain recombines TRBV4-1 with TRBJ2-7; D gene unclear. V dropped 0 bases and J dropped 7 bases, with 10 bases sitting between them. CDR1 is MGHRA, CDR2 YSYEKL, per germline. The CDR3 has 13 amino acids. The CDR3 coding sequence is TGCGCCAGCAGCCAAGAGGTGGCGAGGGAGCAGTACTTC. Its translation: CASSQEVAREQYF.

The V and J genes are TRBV21-1 and TRBJ2-3; TRBD1, as called in the table, went unchecked against the DNA. TRBV21-1 is a documented pseudogene. CDR3 length equals 20 residues. CDR3 protein: CASSKDPGGSRSYGTDTQYF. The CDR3 bases are TGTGCCAGCAGCAAAGATCCAGGGGGCTCTCGCTCATACGGCACAGATACGCAGTATTTT.

This clone has only one observation. The chain has TRBV27 and TRBJ2-1, with TRBD1 as a possible D gene (6 bases). Trimming took off 2 bases at V and 0 bases at J, with 8 bases between the two ends. The CDR3 covers 15 residues. From germline, CDR1 is MNHEY and CDR2 SMNVEV (reference sequence). The CDR3 loop is CASSLQGHSYNEQFF. CDR3 DNA: TGTGCCAGCAGTTTACAGGGGCACTCCTACAATGAGCAGTTCTTC.

The chain carries TRBV11-2 and TRBJ2-7; 12 bases align to TRBD2. CDR3 size: 17 residues. The junction had 11 bases not matched to a gene; V was cut back by 3 bases and J by 5 bases. Germline loops: CDR1 SGHAT, CDR2 FQNNGV. CDR3 in amino acids: CASSFSSGRVGSDEQYF. The CDR3 DNA reads TGTGCCAGCAGCTTTTCTAGCGGGAGGGTAGGTTCCGACGAGCAGTACTTC.